These T cell receptor beta chains were read from a single sample in a study of blood T cell repertoires in COVID-19. Data came from immunoSEQ multiplex PCR; TCRdb stores just in-frame clones and leaves some out. The sample has tens of thousands of clones; around 77% are singletons. Material: peripheral blood. Receptor source: a woman in her 70s with COVID-19, enrolled during active disease. The CDR3 runs from the conserved cysteine through the conserved F or W. The order of the fields is clone size, V gene, J gene, D gene, CDR3 protein, CDR3 DNA. A D gene is named only where the DNA matches it firmly. Expanded clones get a size class; other rows say once, few or many, or leave the size out.

>NA|TRBV4-1|TRBJ2-3|NA
CASSQDGDSTDTQYF
TGCGCCAGCAGCCAAGACGGGGATAGCACAGATACGCAGTATTTT
>few|TRBV4-1|TRBJ1-4|TRBD1
CASSQVPGGLGEKLFF
TGCGCCAGCAGCCAAGTTCCAGGGGGCTTGGGTGAAAAACTGTTTTTT
>once|TRBV5-6|TRBJ2-1|TRBD2
CASSSSGREFYNEQFF
TGTGCCAGCAGCTCCAGCGGGAGGGAATTTTACAATGAGCAGTTCTTC
>once|TRBV5-1|TRBJ1-2|NA
CASSLTVSESYGYTF
TGCGCCAGCAGCTTGACCGTCAGCGAGAGCTATGGCTACACCTTC
>NA|TRBV5-1|TRBJ2-7|TRBD1
CASSAGDRRTYEQYF
TGCGCCAGCAGCGCTGGGGACAGGCGGACCTACGAGCAGTACTTC
>NA|TRBV5-1|TRBJ2-1|TRBD2
CASSSLARSYNEQFF
TGCGCCAGCAGCTCACTAGCGCGGTCCTACAATGAGCAGTTCTTC
>NA|TRBV21-1|TRBJ2-1|NA
CASGQQGRGAGEGHEQFF
TGTGCCAGCGGACAACAGGGGCGGGGAGCGGGAGAGGGCCATGAGCAGTTCTTC
>NA|TRBV11-2|TRBJ1-6|NA
CASSSSGWSSYNSPLHF
TGTGCCAGCAGCTCTTCAGGGTGGAGCTCCTATAATTCACCCCTCCACTTT
>NA|TRBV4-1|TRBJ1-6|TRBD1
CASSQGQGARRDSPLHF
TGCGCCAGCAGCCAAGGTCAGGGGGCACGTAGAGATTCACCCCTCCACTTT
>NA|TRBV7-9|TRBJ2-7|NA
CASSPRFGIYEQYF
TGTGCCAGCAGCCCCAGGTTCGGTATCTACGAGCAGTACTTC
>NA|TRBV5-1|TRBJ1-1|TRBD1
CASSRPGQSGDTEAFF
TGCGCCAGCAGCCGCCCGGGACAGTCCGGGGACACTGAAGCTTTCTTT
>once|TRBV5-4|TRBJ2-7|NA
CASSFNSYEQYF
TGTGCCAGCAGCTTTAACTCCTACGAGCAGTACTTC
>NA|TRBV2|TRBJ2-7|TRBD1
CASSRAGGIYEQYF
TGTGCCAGCAGTCGAGCAGGGGGCATTTACGAGCAGTACTTC
>NA|TRBV7-2|TRBJ2-5|NA
CASSLGHGWETQYF
TGTGCCAGCAGCTTGGGACACGGATGGGAGACCCAGTACTTC
>NA|TRBV6-5|TRBJ1-2|TRBD1
CASSRRTGGYTF
TGTGCCAGCAGCCGCCGGACAGGTGGCTACACCTTC
>NA|TRBV3-1/TRBV3-2|TRBJ2-5|TRBD2
CASSQGSGPQGTQYF
TGTGCCAGCAGCCAAGGTAGCGGGCCCCAGGGGACCCAGTACTTC
>NA|TRBV6-1|TRBJ1-2|NA
CASSETGFYGYTF
TGTGCCAGCAGTGAGACAGGCTTCTATGGCTACACCTTC
>NA|TRBV6-5|TRBJ2-2|NA
CASSNGQRSTGELFF
TGTGCCAGCAGCAATGGACAAAGAAGCACCGGGGAGCTGTTTTTT
>few|TRBV6-5|TRBJ2-1|TRBD2
CASTRGLEFNEQFF
TGTGCCAGCACCAGGGGACTAGAGTTTAATGAGCAGTTCTTC
>once|TRBV6-5|TRBJ1-4|NA
CASSYIGEAGEKLFF
TGTGCCAGCAGTTACATCGGCGAGGCGGGTGAAAAACTGTTTTTT
>NA|TRBV2|TRBJ1-1|NA
CASSGGQPNTEAFF
TGTGCCAGCAGTGGGGGGCAGCCCAACACTGAAGCTTTCTTT
>NA|TRBV18|TRBJ1-1|TRBD1
CASSTGGKTEAFF
TGTGCCAGCTCAACAGGGGGCAAGACTGAAGCTTTCTTT
>NA|TRBV6-2/TRBV6-3|TRBJ1-5|TRBD1
CASSYNRDRGPNQPQHF
TGTGCCAGCAGTTACAACCGGGACAGGGGCCCCAATCAGCCCCAGCATTTT
>few|TRBV6-2/TRBV6-3|TRBJ1-1|TRBD1
CASSRDSMNTEAFF
TGTGCCAGCAGTAGGGACAGCATGAACACTGAAGCTTTCTTT
>NA|TRBV19|TRBJ1-6|NA
CASSMGSSYNSPLHF
TGTGCCAGTAGTATGGGGAGCTCCTATAATTCACCCCTCCACTTT
>NA|TRBV2|TRBJ2-3|TRBD1
CASTRDRGGGDTQYF
TGTGCCAGCACCAGGGACAGGGGCGGAGGAGATACGCAGTATTTT
>once|TRBV19|TRBJ1-6|NA
CASSTIPGAYNSPLHF
TGTGCCAGTAGTACGATCCCCGGAGCGTATAATTCACCCCTCCACTTT
>NA|TRBV4-3|TRBJ2-7|TRBD1
CASSQDTGVEDYEQYF
TGCGCCAGCAGCCAAGACACAGGGGTCGAGGACTACGAGCAGTACTTC
>NA|TRBV19|TRBJ1-5|TRBD1
CASSTRTGRLNNQPQHF
TGTGCCAGTAGTACCCGGACAGGGCGATTGAACAATCAGCCCCAGCATTTT
>once|TRBV4-3|TRBJ2-7|NA
CASSQLFQARYEQYF
TGCGCCAGCAGCCAACTCTTTCAGGCCCGCTACGAGCAGTACTTC
>NA|TRBV5-1|TRBJ1-2|TRBD1
CASSLTGTGDGYTF
TGCGCCAGCAGCTTGACCGGGACAGGGGATGGCTACACCTTC
>NA|TRBV5-4|TRBJ2-1|TRBD1
CASSWDRGRYNEQFF
TGTGCCAGCAGCTGGGACAGGGGGCGTTACAATGAGCAGTTCTTC
>NA|TRBV6-2/TRBV6-3|TRBJ2-3|TRBD2
CASSSILAGDPDTQYF
TGTGCCAGCAGCTCGATACTAGCGGGGGATCCAGATACGCAGTATTTT